A single sample gave rise to the 11 T cell receptor beta chains below, sequenced in a study of neurological immune-mediated disorders. TCRdb called the 5' RACE reads again in MiXCR, with one record for every CDR3 protein. The sample shows 27,000 or so distinct CDR3 sequences, more than 14% of them seen only once. The sample was PBMCs. The receptor source for this set is a man between 65 and 80 years old in good health.

J is TRBJ2-3 and V is TRBV6-6; 12 bases are a match to TRBD2. V gave up 0 bases and J gave up 6 bases; unmatched junction bases: 10. The germline V gene encodes CDR1 MNHNY and CDR2 SVGAGI (reference sequence). This CDR3 is 18 amino acids long. This CDR3 is CASSYSLASGGAWDTQYF. The CDR3 DNA follows: TGTGCCAGCAGTTACTCCCTGGCTAGCGGGGGGGCCTGGGATACGCAGTATTTT.

This clonotype was seen many times. The gene calls are TRBV6-5 and TRBJ2-2; D unresolved. The germline V and J ends were trimmed by 0 bases and 4 bases, with 6 bases remaining between them. The CDR3 is 14 amino acids. CDR1 is MNHEY, CDR2 SVGAGI, per germline. The CDR3 DNA is TGTGCCAGCAGTTACTCCTCAGCCACCGGGGAGCTGTTTTTT. Translating gives CASSYSSATGELFF.

Turning to this clonotype: This could be a read error, since a much larger clone is one nucleotide away. The chain is built from TRBV6-2 or TRBV6-3 and TRBJ1-5, with 8 bases that match TRBD1. The DNA end favors TRBJ2-3, so the J call may be wrong. Germline V gene data show CDR1 as MNHEY and CDR2 as SVGEGT. The CDR3 covers 17 residues. CDR3 nucleotides: TGTGCCAGCAGTTACTCGTCGCTCAGGGGGCGTGGGCAGCCCCAGTATTTT. Translating gives CASSYSSLRGRGQPQYF.

This clonotype was found once. This chain joins TRBV20-1 and TRBJ2-1; D might be TRBD2 (7 bases). Germline lookup yields CDR1 DFQATT and CDR2 SNEGSKA (reference sequence). The CDR3 spans 13 residues. Trimming removed 3 bases at V and 4 bases at J, with 10 bases between. The CDR3 spells CSASGGTYNEQFF. In nucleotides, the CDR3 is TGCAGTGCTAGCGGGGGGACATACAATGAGCAGTTCTTC.

The chain employs TRBV5-1 and TRBJ2-7; TRBD2 aligns across 7 bases. Trimming took 3 bases from V and 3 from J; bases not matched to a gene: 6. Germline V gene sequence: CDR1 SGHRS, CDR2 YFSETQ. The CDR3 contains 14 residues. This CDR3 reads CASSSTSEHYEQYF. CDR3 coding DNA: TGCGCCAGCAGCTCCACTAGCGAACACTACGAGCAGTACTTC.

Many counts were recorded for this clonotype. The chain employs TRBV6-6 and TRBJ2-5; the match to TRBD1 covers 7 bases. Germline lookup yields CDR1 MNHNY and CDR2 SVGAGI (reference sequence). CDR3 size: 17 residues. V was clipped by 7 bases and J by 0 bases; unmatched bases: 14. CDR3 sequence reads: CASTLLGTATHQETQYF. DNA for the CDR3: TGTGCCAGCACACTACTCGGGACAGCGACCCACCAAGAGACCCAGTACTTC.

This clonotype showed up many times. V gene TRBV9 combines with J gene TRBJ2-3; 12 bases align to TRBD2. CDR1 is SGDLS, CDR2 YYNGEE, per germline. V shed 3 bases, J shed 7 bases, and the junction held 9 bases outside the gene matches. CDR3 length: 16 residues. The CDR3 is CASSAFASGGVHTQYF. The DNA for the CDR3 is TGTGCCAGCAGCGCCTTCGCTAGCGGGGGGGTACATACGCAGTATTTT.

This clonotype was detected a few times. The V and J genes are TRBV5-1 and TRBJ1-2, with TRBD1 as a possible D gene (6 bases). V dropped 3 bases and J dropped 4 bases, with 16 bases sitting between them. The CDR3 loop spans 15 amino acids. Germline V gene lookup returns CDR1 SGHRS and CDR2 YFSETQ. CDR3 bases: TGCGCCAGCAGCTCCCGGGGGGACATGGGCTATGGCTACACCTTC. The encoded protein is CASSSRGDMGYGYTF.

This clonotype was picked up many times. V and J are TRBV5-1 and TRBJ2-3; no clear D gene. V shed 0 bases and J shed 4 bases, with 9 bases lying between them. Germline lookup yields CDR1 SGHRS and CDR2 YFSETQ. This CDR3 has 14 amino acids. This chain's CDR3 is CASSLGLPPDTQYF. The CDR3 nucleotides read TGCGCCAGCAGCTTGGGGCTCCCCCCAGATACGCAGTATTTT.

As to this clonotype: At one of its ends the junction is not consistent with the germline gene, which may arise from a read error. The chain recombines TRBV7-9 with TRBJ2-5; unclear D gene. The CDR3 consists of 14 residues. Germline lookup yields CDR1 SEHNR and CDR2 FQNEAQ (reference sequence). The CDR3 nucleotides read TGTGCCAGCAGCTTCCCGAATTCCCAAGATACCCAGTACTTC. Protein product: CASSFPNSQDTQYF.

The sample holds many counts of this clonotype. The chain couples TRBV4-2 to TRBJ2-1; D gene ambiguous. V lost 0 bases to trimming and J lost 6 bases, with 3 bases between them. The CDR3 spans 12 residues. Germline V lookup: CDR1 LGHNA, CDR2 YNFKEQ. The CDR3 here is CASSQEPNEQFF. Written as DNA, the CDR3 is TGTGCCAGCAGCCAAGAACCCAATGAGCAGTTCTTC.